This T cell receptor beta chain comes out of a study of T cells after yellow fever vaccination. The CDR3 length is 14 residues. The junction had 6 bases not matched to a gene; V was cut back by 5 bases and J by 6 bases. Each CDR3 protein gets one entry after TCRdb re-called the 5' RACE reads with MiXCR. The data hold a few hundred thousand distinct CDR3 sequences, with approximately 4% observed a single time. The clonotype comes from a man younger than 30 who received the YFV17D yellow fever vaccine. V is TRBV12-3 or TRBV12-4 and J is TRBJ2-2; the match to TRBD1 covers 7 bases. Sequenced here: PBMCs, sampled 15 days after the yellow fever booster vaccination. The CDR3 loop is CASSKQGSPGELFF. In DNA, the CDR3 is TGTGCCAGCAGTAAACAGGGGTCCCCCGGGGAGCTGTTTTTT.